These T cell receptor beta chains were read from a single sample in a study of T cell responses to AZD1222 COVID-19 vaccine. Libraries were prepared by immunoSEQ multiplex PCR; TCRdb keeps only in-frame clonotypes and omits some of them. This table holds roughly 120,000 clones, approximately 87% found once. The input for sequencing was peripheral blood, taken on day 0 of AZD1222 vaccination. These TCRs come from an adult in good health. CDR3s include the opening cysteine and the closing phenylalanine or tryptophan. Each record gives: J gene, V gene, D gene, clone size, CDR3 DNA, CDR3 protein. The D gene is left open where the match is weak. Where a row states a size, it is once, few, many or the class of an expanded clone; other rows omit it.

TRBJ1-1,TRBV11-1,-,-,TGTGCCAGCAGCTTAGATGGGAGCACTGAAGCTTTCTTT,CASSLDGSTEAFF
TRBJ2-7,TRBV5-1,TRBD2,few,TGCGCCAGCAGCTTCACGGGGGGAGGCTCCTACGAGCAGTACTTC,CASSFTGGGSYEQYF
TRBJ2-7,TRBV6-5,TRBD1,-,TGTGCCAGCAGTTACTCCGGACAGGGGAGCTCCTACGAGCAGTACTTC,CASSYSGQGSSYEQYF
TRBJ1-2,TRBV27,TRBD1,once,TGTGCCAGCAGTTTATCCTTGTCAAGGGTTGGAAACAGGGGAGACTATGGCTACACCTTC,CASSLSLSRVGNRGDYGYTF
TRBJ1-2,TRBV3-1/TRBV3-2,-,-,TGTGCCAGCAGCCCACAGGGCCACTATGGCTACACCTTC,CASSPQGHYGYTF
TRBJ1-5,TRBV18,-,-,TGTGCCAGCTCACCCGTGCAGGGGAATCAGCCCCAGCATTTT,CASSPVQGNQPQHF
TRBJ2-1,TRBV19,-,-,TGTGCCAGTCAGCCAGGGCAAGTTTACAATGAGCAGTTCTTC,CASQPGQVYNEQFF
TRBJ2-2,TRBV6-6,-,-,TGTGCCAGCAGTCGGGACGGCCGAGGCACCGGGGAGCTGTTTTTT,CASSRDGRGTGELFF
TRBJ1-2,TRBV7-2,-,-,TGTGCCAGCAGCCCCCGGACCGCTCCTAACTATGGCTACACCTTC,CASSPRTAPNYGYTF
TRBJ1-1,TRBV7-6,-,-,TGTGCCAGCAGCTTAACCCCCCCGAGGGGGAACACTGAAGCTTTCTTT,CASSLTPPRGNTEAFF
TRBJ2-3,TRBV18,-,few,TGTGCCAGCTCACCACCGTTGAGCACAGATACGCAGTATTTT,CASSPPLSTDTQYF
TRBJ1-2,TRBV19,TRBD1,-,TGTGCCAGTACCAATGGACAGGCGTGGTATGGCTACACCTTC,CASTNGQAWYGYTF
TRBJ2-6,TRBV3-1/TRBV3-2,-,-,TGTGCCAGCAGCCCTGCGGGCGCTGGGGCCAACGTCCTGACTTTC,CASSPAGAGANVLTF
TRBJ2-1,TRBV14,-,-,TGTGCCAGCAGCCATTTTTGGACGAGCAATGAGCAGTTCTTC,CASSHFWTSNEQFF
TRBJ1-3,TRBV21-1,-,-,TGTGCCAGCAGCCAGGGACAGGGGGCGGCTGGAAACACCATATATTTT,CASSQGQGAAGNTIYF
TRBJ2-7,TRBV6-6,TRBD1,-,TGTGCCAGCAGTCAACCGGGACAGTTAAGCTCCTACGAGCAGTACTTC,CASSQPGQLSSYEQYF
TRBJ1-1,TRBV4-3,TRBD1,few,TGCGCCAGCAGCCAGACAGGGGGAGGGACTGAAGCTTTCTTT,CASSQTGGGTEAFF
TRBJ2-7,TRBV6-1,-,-,TGTGCCAGCAGTGAAGGGCAGGTGGCCTTGGGCTACGAGCAGTACTTC,CASSEGQVALGYEQYF
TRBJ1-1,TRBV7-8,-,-,TGTGCCAGCAGCTTAGGGGCGGTAGGTCGGGAGGCTTTCTTT,CASSLGAVGREAFF
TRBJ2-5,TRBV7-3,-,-,TGTGCCAGCAGCTCCTCGGTTAGCACACAAGAGACCCAGTACTTC,CASSSSVSTQETQYF
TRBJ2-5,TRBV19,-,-,TGTGCCACACAAACTGGGGGCGAGGGGGGCGGAGAAACCCAGTACTTC,CATQTGGEGGGETQYF
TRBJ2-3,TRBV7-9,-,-,TGTGCCAGCAGCCCAGGGAGGGATACGCAGTATTTT,CASSPGRDTQYF
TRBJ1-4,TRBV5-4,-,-,TGTGCCAGCAGCTTGGGGGCGGACGATGAAAAACTGTTTTTT,CASSLGADDEKLFF
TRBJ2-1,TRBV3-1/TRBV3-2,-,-,TGTGCCAGCAGCCATCGGCTAGGGAGTATTACCAATGAGCAGTTCTTC,CASSHRLGSITNEQFF
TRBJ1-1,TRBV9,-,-,TGTGCCAGCAGCGTATTATCTTCCACTGAAGCTTTCTTT,CASSVLSSTEAFF
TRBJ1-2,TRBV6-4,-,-,TGTGCCAGCAGTGTGGGAGCTAACTATGGCTACACCTTC,CASSVGANYGYTF
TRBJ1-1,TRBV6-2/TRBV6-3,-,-,TGTGCCAGCAGTGGGGTGAACACTGAAGCTTTCTTT,CASSGVNTEAFF
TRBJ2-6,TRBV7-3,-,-,TGTGCCAGCAGCCCCTCTCCTGGGGCCAACGTCCTGACTTTC,CASSPSPGANVLTF
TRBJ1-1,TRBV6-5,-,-,TGTGCCAGCAGGTACACTGAAGCTTTCTTT,CASRYTEAFF
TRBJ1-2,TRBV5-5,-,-,TGTGCCAGCAGCCCGGATGGTAACTATGGCTACACCTTC,CASSPDGNYGYTF
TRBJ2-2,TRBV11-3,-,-,TGTGCCAGCAGCTCCCAGGGTGGCACCGGGGAGCTGTTTTTT,CASSSQGGTGELFF
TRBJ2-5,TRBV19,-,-,TGTGCCAGTAGTATAGGGGGGGTTCAAGAGACCCAGTACTTC,CASSIGGVQETQYF
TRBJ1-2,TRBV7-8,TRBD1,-,TGTGCCAGCAGCTTAGGAGGACAGGGGGAGGGCTACACCTTC,CASSLGGQGEGYTF
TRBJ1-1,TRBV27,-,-,TGTGCCAGCAGTTTGACAGGGAACACTGAAGCTTTCTTT,CASSLTGNTEAFF
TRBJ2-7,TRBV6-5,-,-,TGTGCCAGCAGTACCGGGCCTGCCTACGAGCAGTACTTC,CASSTGPAYEQYF
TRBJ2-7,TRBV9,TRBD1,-,TGTGCCAGCAGCCCCTACCGGGACAGGGACTACGAGCAGTACTTC,CASSPYRDRDYEQYF
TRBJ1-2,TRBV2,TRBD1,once,TGTGCCAGCAGTCCTAGCGGACAGGGGGATGGCTACACCTTC,CASSPSGQGDGYTF
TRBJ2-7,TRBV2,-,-,TGTGCCAGCAGCCGTCGTACAGAAGTGTCCTACGAGCAGTACTTC,CASSRRTEVSYEQYF
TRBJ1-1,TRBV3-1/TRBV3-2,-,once,TGTGCCAGCATAGGGGCTAACACTGAAGCTTTCTTT,CASIGANTEAFF
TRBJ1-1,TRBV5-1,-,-,TGCGCCAGCAGCTTATCAGGGAACGCTGAAGCTTTCTTT,CASSLSGNAEAFF
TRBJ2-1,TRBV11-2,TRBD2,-,TGTGCCAGCAGCTTACGGCGGGGGAGCTCCTACAATGAGCAGTTCTTC,CASSLRRGSSYNEQFF